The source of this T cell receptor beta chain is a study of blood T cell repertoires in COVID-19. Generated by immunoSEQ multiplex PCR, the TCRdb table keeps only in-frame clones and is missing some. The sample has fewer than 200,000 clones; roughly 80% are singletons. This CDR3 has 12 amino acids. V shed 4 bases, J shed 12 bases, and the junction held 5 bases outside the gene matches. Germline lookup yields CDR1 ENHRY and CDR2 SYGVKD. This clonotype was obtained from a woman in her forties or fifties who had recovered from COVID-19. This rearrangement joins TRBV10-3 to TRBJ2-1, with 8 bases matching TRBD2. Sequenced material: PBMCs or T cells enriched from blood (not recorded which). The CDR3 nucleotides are TGTGCCATCAGTGTGTCCGCGGGGGGGCAGTTCTTC. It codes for CAISVSAGGQFF.